The 3 T cell receptor beta chains listed next were all sequenced from one sample in a study of blood T cell repertoires in COVID-19. The repertoire was sequenced with immunoSEQ multiplex PCR; TCRdb's copy has only in-frame clones and lacks some. This sample has some 200,000 clones; under 90% occur once, and the top ten carry about 5.3%. The source material was PBMCs or T cells enriched from blood (not recorded which). All receptors derive from a woman in her forties or fifties who had been exposed to COVID-19.

The rearrangement joins TRBV25-1 to TRBJ1-1; TRBD1 agrees at 7 bases. Germline assignment: CDR1 MGHDK and CDR2 SYGVNS. V was pared by 6 bases and J by 1 base, with 5 bases of the junction left unmatched. CDR3 length: 14 amino acids. The CDR3 sequence: CASSDNRGNTEAFF. The CDR3, as DNA: TGTGCCAGCAGCGATAACAGGGGGAACACTGAAGCTTTCTTT. Full variable domain (missing parts from reference TRBV25-1 and TRBJ1-1): EADIYQTPRYLVIGTGKKITLECSQTMGHDKMYWYQQDPGMELHLIHYSYGVNSTEKGDLSSESTVSRIRTEHFPLTLESARPSHTSQYLCASSDNRGNTEAFFGQGTRLTVV.

This clone was observed a single time. This rearrangement joins TRBV18 to TRBJ2-7; 12 positions agree with TRBD2. CDR1 KGHSH and CDR2 LQKENI come from the germline V gene. The CDR3 contains 16 residues. V was pared by 6 bases and J by 3 bases, with 9 bases of the junction left unmatched. The CDR3 nucleotides are TGTGCCAGCTCCCTCAGACTAGCGGGGGACCTCTACGAGCAGTACTTC. It is translated as CASSLRLAGDLYEQYF.

This chain uses TRBV18 with TRBJ2-5; TRBD2 might be the D (5 bases). Trimming removed 3 bases from V and 6 bases from J, with 11 bases in between. Germline V gene lookup returns CDR1 KGHSH and CDR2 LQKENI. This CDR3 contains 13 residues. The CDR3 here is CASSPEDWQTQYF. As DNA, the CDR3 is TGTGCCAGCTCACCGGAGGATTGGCAGACCCAGTACTTC.